This note documents a single TCR beta chain sequence. This CDR3 contains 13 residues. The germline CDR1 and CDR2 sequences are SQVTM and ANQGSEA. V shed 4 bases, J shed 6 bases, and the junction held 6 bases outside the gene matches. The record originates from a study of blood T cell repertoires in COVID-19. Overall study context: Acute and convalescent COVID-19 samples came from the United States, Italy and Spain. Sources were T cells, B-cell-depleted T cells, or PBMCs; the material itself was cDNA or gDNA.

Original handling: Nucleated cell counts were estimated from reference gene primer amplification. Data came from immunoSEQ multiplex PCR; TCRdb stores just in-frame clones and leaves some out. V and J calls and clone size are as listed in that table; D and trimming were resolved from the DNA. Among about 230,000 clones listed, 84% were seen once. The chain uses TRBV29-1 and TRBJ2-1, with TRBD1 identical over 7 bases. Sequencing used peripheral blood. The TCR originated in a woman between 40 and 55 years old who had recovered from COVID-19. The CDR3 region is CSVVGTAGNEQFF. In DNA form, the CDR3 reads TGCAGCGTTGTTGGGACAGCAGGCAATGAGCAGTTCTTC.